Sequencing of this TCR beta chain was carried out in a study of blood T cell repertoires in COVID-19. Study-level information: From the United States, Italy and Spain came samples of acute and convalescent COVID-19. The cDNA or gDNA used as material had been derived from T cells, B-cell-depleted T cells, or PBMCs.

Per the original methods: Reference gene primer amplification gave nucleated cell count estimates. Clones were sequenced by immunoSEQ multiplex PCR, and TCRdb holds only the in-frame ones, with some missing. That table furnishes V, J and clone size, whereas the DNA furnished D and trimming. The table records some 200,000 clones, under 85% of them present only once. Germline V gene sequence: CDR1 SGHVS, CDR2 FQNEAQ. This CDR3 is built from 15 residues. Trimming took 4 bases from V and 7 from J; bases not matched to a gene: 5. This clone was observed once. The V and J genes are TRBV7-8 and TRBJ2-1, with 12 bases aligning to TRBD2. The specimen sequenced was peripheral blood. The sequence derives from a woman of 80 years or more with acute or convalescent COVID-19. The CDR3 DNA reads as TGTGCCAGCAGCTCCAGACTAGCGGGAGATAATGAGCAGTTCTTC. Its translation: CASSSRLAGDNEQFF.